This TCR beta chain was retrieved from a study of T cell clonotyping in hematopoietic cell transplantation. Produced via immunoSEQ multiplex PCR; TCRdb's table is partial and in-frame only. The data hold just over 8,500 clones, with 75% to 85% observed a single time. This clone was observed a handful of times. This TCR was recovered from a female patient between 30 and 45 years old who had an allogeneic stem cell transplant, so the T cells may come from the graft donor. Some clones in this sample may be carry-over from other donors' samples. The input for sequencing was PBMCs, taken 180 days after allogeneic stem cell transplant.

CDR3 in DNA: TGTGCCACCAGCACAGTAGCGGGGGGGACCGCCCAAGAGACCCAGTACTTC. The encoded protein is CATSTVAGGTAQETQYF. The rearrangement joins TRBV15 to TRBJ2-5; TRBD2 agrees at 11 bases. There are 17 residues in the CDR3. The V gene's germline CDR1 is LNHNV and CDR2 YYDKDF (reference sequence). Trimming removed 4 bases from V and 1 base from J; junction bases left unmatched: 8.